This T cell receptor beta chain was identified in a study of shared clonotypes between healthy human individuals. For the study at large: In total, the donors were two women and three men aged 18 to 49.

This clone has only one observation. Using immunoSEQ multiplex PCR, the repertoire was profiled, and TCRdb retains in-frame clones only, with some absent. The data hold roughly 1,500,000 clones, with 97% to 99% observed a single time. The receptor comes from a man under 40 in good health. The sequenced sample was naive CD4+ T cells sorted from blood. The subset is: CD45RA+ positively selected.

CDR3 sequence reads: CASSEGPRRSSYEQYF. DNA for the CDR3: TGCGCCAGCAGTGAGGGTCCCAGGAGGAGCTCCTACGAGCAGTACTTC. The chain carries TRBV10-1 and TRBJ2-7, with a possible D match to TRBD2 (5 bases). The CDR3 sequence is 16 residues long. V lost 2 bases, J lost 0 bases, and 14 bases lay in between. In germline, CDR1 is WNHNN, CDR2 SYGVQD (reference sequence).